This T cell receptor (beta chain) came from a study of T cell clonality in common variable immunodeficiency. On this clone itself: Its antigen is as yet unknown. The CDR3 extends 3 residues past the end of the read, so its final part is completed from the germline J gene.

Germline CDR1 reads MNHEY; CDR2 reads SVGEGT. V dropped 7 bases and J dropped 3; count of bases not matched to a gene: 11. The CDR3 is made up of 16 amino acids. Findings and limits, study-wide: Common variable immunodeficiency TCR beta sequences reportedly had fewer deletions and N-nucleotide insertions.

The method was immunoSEQ multiplex PCR; TCRdb's version includes in-frame clones alone and lacks a portion of them. Observed are about 30,000 clones, no singletons, with the top ten taking roughly 5.4%. Sequenced material: peripheral blood mononuclear cells. This TCR came from a human donor with common variable immunodeficiency. This rearrangement joins TRBV6-2 or TRBV6-3 to TRBJ2-7, with 11 bases lining up with TRBD2. Partial CDR3 DNA: TGTGCCAGCACCCCTTCCGGGACTAGCGGATACTACGAG. Its protein is CASTPSGTSGYYE. The entire CDR3 protein is CASTPSGTSGYYEQYF.